A single sample is the source of the 20 T cell receptor beta chains below, sequenced in a study of T cell responses to AZD1222 COVID-19 vaccine (dated by TCRdb to the early 2020s). The meaning of the sample's time point label: baseline before first vaccination. Libraries were constructed by the immunoSEQ multiplex PCR assay. TCRdb retrieved this table from immuneACCESS and kept in-frame rearrangements only. Not all clones are present; in checked studies, unresolved V genes account for under half, and no reason is known for the remainder. A total of 110,000 or so clones appear in this sample, approximately 90% of them only once. In total, the top ten clones hold 4% to 5% of the sample. The sequences come from peripheral blood, collected on day 0 of AZD1222 vaccination. These receptor sequences come from an adult in good health.

The chain recombines TRBV5-5 with TRBJ1-1, with 7 bases matching TRBD1. Trimming removed 4 bases from V and 0 bases from J; junction bases left unmatched: 9. Germline CDR1 reads SGHKS; CDR2 reads YYEKEE (reference sequence). The CDR3 runs to 16 residues. This CDR3 reads CASSIRDSQMNTEAFF. DNA for the CDR3: TGTGCCAGCAGCATCCGGGACAGCCAAATGAACACTGAAGCTTTCTTT. Together with reference TRBV5-5 and TRBJ1-1, the CDR3 gives the full variable domain: DAGVTQSPTHLIKTRGQQVTLRCSPISGHKSVSWYQQVLGQGPQFIFQYYEKEERGRGNFPDRFSARQFPNYSSELNVNALLLGDSALYLCASSIRDSQMNTEAFFGQGTRLTVV.

This clone was seen a single time. The rearrangement joins TRBV28 to TRBJ1-2, with 9 bases that match TRBD1. Germline CDR1 and CDR2: MDHEN and SYDVKM. V lost 7 bases to trimming and J lost 1 base; unmatched junction nucleotides: 16. The CDR3 sequence is 18 residues long. The CDR3 sequence is CASTVGGPGTGFNYGYTF. In nucleotides, the CDR3 is TGTGCCAGCACCGTTGGGGGCCCCGGGACAGGGTTTAACTATGGCTACACCTTC.

The V and J genes are TRBV19 and TRBJ2-4, with D unclear. V shed 5 bases and J shed 0 bases, with 26 bases lying between them. This CDR3 has 20 residues. Looked up from germline, CDR1 is LNHDA and CDR2 is SQIVND (reference sequence). CDR3 nucleotide sequence: TGTGCCAGTAGTTATCTCCAAGGACGTCTCAGAAACGTAGCCAAAAACATTCAGTACTTC. It translates to CASSYLQGRLRNVAKNIQYF.

The chain uses TRBV24-1 and TRBJ1-5, with 8 bases matching TRBD1. The junction had 8 bases not matched to a gene; V was cut back by 4 bases and J by 7 bases. In germline, CDR1 is KGHDR, CDR2 SFDVKD. The length of the CDR3 is 15 residues. The DNA of the CDR3 is TGTGCCACCAGTGAACGACAGGGGAAAGGGCAGCCCCAGCATTTT. Translating it yields CATSERQGKGQPQHF.

The chain has TRBV4-2 and TRBJ2-1, with TRBD2 matching 14 bases. Trimming cost V 4 bases and J 4 bases; bases outside gene matches: 3. In germline, CDR1 is LGHNA, CDR2 YNFKEQ. The CDR3 extends over 16 amino acids. Written as DNA, the CDR3 is TGTGCCAGCAGCCTAGGACTAGCGGGGGGTTACAATGAGCAGTTCTTC. It translates to CASSLGLAGGYNEQFF.

The chain carries TRBV6-5 and TRBJ1-5; D uncertain. Trimming shortened V by 4 bases and J by 1 base, and 11 bases separated the two germline ends. CDR3 length: 15 amino acids. CDR1 and CDR2 (germline): MNHEY, SVGAGI. CDR3 amino acids: CASSSSGSSNQPQHF. CDR3 DNA: TGTGCCAGCAGTTCCTCCGGTAGCAGCAATCAGCCCCAGCATTTT.

The J gene is TRBJ2-5, the V gene TRBV29-1; 7 nucleotides match TRBD1. V lost 0 bases to trimming and J lost 5 bases; unmatched junction nucleotides: 3. CDR3 length: 13 amino acids. Germline lookup yields CDR1 SQVTM and CDR2 ANQGSEA. Here the CDR3 DNA reads TGCAGCGTTGAAGATCCGGGACAGGAGACCCAGTACTTC. This sequence encodes CSVEDPGQETQYF. The full variable domain, with the rest looked up from reference TRBV29-1 and TRBJ2-5, is SAVISQKPSRDICQRGTSLTIQCQVDSQVTMMFWYRQQPGQSLTLIATANQGSEATYESGFVIDKFPISRPNLTFSTLTVSNMSPEDSSIYLCSVEDPGQETQYFGPGTRLLVL.

V gene TRBV7-2 combines with J gene TRBJ2-3, with TRBD2 matching 10 bases. The CDR3 totals 18 residues. V trimming: 5 bases; J trimming: 0 bases; junction bases outside the gene matches: 11. Germline V lookup: CDR1 SGHTA, CDR2 FQGNSA. As DNA, the CDR3 is TGTGCCAGCAGCCCCCGGGGGGTAGCGGGGGGCAGCACAGATACGCAGTATTTT. As protein: CASSPRGVAGGSTDTQYF.

This sequence joins TRBV14 and TRBJ1-1; a possible D gene is TRBD1 (6 bases). Deletions cut 1 base from V and 4 bases from J, with 10 bases between. This CDR3 has 14 amino acids. The germline gives CDR1 SGHDN, CDR2 FVKESK. CDR3 in DNA: TGTGCCAGCAGCCAAGGGGGGCTGGGCACTGAAGCTTTCTTT. Protein sequence: CASSQGGLGTEAFF.

V gene TRBV28 combines with J gene TRBJ1-2, with no clear D. CDR3 length: 13 amino acids. Germline-derived CDR1 and CDR2 are MDHEN and SYDVKM. V lost 3 bases and J 2 bases, leaving 7 bases between the germline ends. CDR3 nucleotide sequence: TGTGCCAGCAGTTTTCGGAGCAACTATGGCTACACCTTC. Protein: CASSFRSNYGYTF.

This clone is a singleton in its sample. This rearrangement joins TRBV25-1 to TRBJ2-1, with D unclear. The CDR3 extends over 16 amino acids. The germline V gene encodes CDR1 MGHDK and CDR2 SYGVNS. Trimming took 3 bases from V and 0 from J, leaving 12 bases between them. The CDR3 sequence: CASSDRVLSSYNEQFF. CDR3 nucleotides: TGTGCCAGCAGTGACCGGGTGTTAAGCTCCTACAATGAGCAGTTCTTC.

The chain has TRBV2 and TRBJ2-7; 8 nucleotides match TRBD2. The CDR3 runs 14 residues. Germline V gene lookup returns CDR1 SNHLY and CDR2 FYNNEI. Trimming at V came to 6 bases and at J to 3 bases, leaving 7 bases not matched to a gene. Here the CDR3 reads CASRLLAGYYEQYF. As DNA, the CDR3 is TGTGCCAGCAGACTCCTAGCGGGCTACTACGAGCAGTACTTC.

The chain is built from TRBV19 and TRBJ1-2, with D unclear. From germline, CDR1 is LNHDA and CDR2 SQIVND (reference sequence). The CDR3 runs to 15 residues. V was pared by 4 bases and J by 2 bases, with 14 bases between. CDR3 region: CASSTPGATNYGYTF. CDR3 nucleotide sequence: TGTGCCAGTAGTACTCCGGGAGCCACCAACTATGGCTACACCTTC.

V usage is TRBV2 and J usage is TRBJ2-7, with D unresolved. Germline values: CDR1 SNHLY, CDR2 FYNNEI. The CDR3 length is 14 residues. With 3 bases removed from V and 2 bases from J, the gap between germline ends came to 11 bases. The CDR3 coding sequence is TGTGCCAGCAGTGACGGCAACCCCGCCTACGAGCAGTACTTC. Its translation: CASSDGNPAYEQYF.

The gene calls are TRBV7-2 and TRBJ2-3; TRBD2 matches 8 bases. Per germline, CDR1 SGHTA and CDR2 FQGNSA. The CDR3 covers 15 residues. After removal of 0 bases from V and 4 bases from J, the junction contained 3 bases not matched to a gene. CDR3 in DNA: TGTGCCAGCAGCTTAGCTTCGGGAGGGTCAGATACGCAGTATTTT. It specifies CASSLASGGSDTQYF. Filled out from reference TRBV7-2 and TRBJ2-3, the complete variable domain reads GAGVSQSPSNKVTEKGKDVELRCDPISGHTALYWYRQSLGQGLEFLIYFQGNSAPDKSGLPSDRFSAERTGGSVSTLTIQRTQQEDSAVYLCASSLASGGSDTQYFGPGTRLTVL.

The chain joins TRBV9 to TRBJ1-3; a possible D gene is TRBD1 (5 bases). CDR3 length: 18 amino acids. Trimming removed 0 bases at V and 0 bases at J, with 16 bases between. From germline, CDR1 is SGDLS and CDR2 YYNGEE. CDR3 nucleotide sequence: TGTGCCAGCAGCGTAGGACTTGGAGGGGTAAGCTCTGGAAACACCATATATTTT. Translating gives CASSVGLGGVSSGNTIYF.

The rearrangement uses TRBV3-1 (or the pseudogene TRBV3-2) and TRBJ2-3, with D perhaps TRBD1 or TRBD2 (5 bases each). This CDR3 has 19 amino acids. Deletions cut 0 bases from V and 3 bases from J, with 22 bases between. Looked up from germline, CDR1 is LGHDT and CDR2 is YNNKEL (reference sequence). The CDR3 reads CASSQEVPQRGVRTDTQYF. Here the CDR3 DNA reads TGTGCCAGCAGCCAAGAGGTACCCCAACGAGGGGTTAGGACAGATACGCAGTATTTT.

This clone was recorded once. The chain combines TRBV4-3 with TRBJ2-1; D gene ambiguous. This CDR3 is built from 18 residues. Trimming cost V 1 base and J 2 bases, with 18 bases left between them. Germline V gene lookup returns CDR1 LGHNA and CDR2 YSLEER. This chain's CDR3 is CASSQGVGASTAYNEQFF. The CDR3 nucleotides read TGCGCCAGCAGCCAAGGGGTCGGCGCGAGTACCGCCTACAATGAGCAGTTCTTC.

The CDR3 region has the DNA TGTGCCATCAGTGAGGACGAGACAGGGTACGATACGCAGTATTTT. As protein: CAISEDETGYDTQYF. The chain carries TRBV10-3 and TRBJ2-3; the match to TRBD1 covers 7 bases. V was pared by 2 bases and J by 6 bases, with 8 bases of the junction left unmatched. Germline-derived CDR1 and CDR2 are ENHRY and SYGVKD. The CDR3 sequence is 15 residues long.

The V and J genes are TRBV7-7 and TRBJ2-2, with D possibly TRBD2 on 5 matching bases. The ends were cut back, 3 bases at V and 5 bases at J, with 10 bases in the middle. Germline CDR1 and CDR2: SSHAT and FNYEAQ (reference sequence). The CDR3 sequence is 14 residues long. The CDR3 DNA is TGTGCCAGCAGCTTGAAGGGAGAAACCGGGGAGCTGTTTTTT. Residues: CASSLKGETGELFF. Full variable domain (rest looked up from reference TRBV7-7 and TRBJ2-2): GAGVSQSPRYKVTKRGQDVTLRCDPISSHATLYWYQQALGQGPEFLTYFNYEAQPDKSGLPSDRFSAERPEGSISTLTIQRTEQRDSAMYRCASSLKGETGELFFGEGSRLTVL.